This T cell receptor beta chain was recovered during a study of T cells after yellow fever vaccination. Background on the study: SMART-Seq v4 Ultra Low Input prepared libraries from low-cell fractions.

This clonotype occurred a few times. This CDR3 spans 17 amino acids. Germline CDR1 is SGHAT and CDR2 is FQNNGV. Losses at the gene ends were 0 bases for V and 9 bases for J; bases not matched to a gene: 9. Via MiXCR, TCRdb re-called the 5' RACE reads, giving one row per CDR3 protein. The table records about 300,000 distinct CDR3 sequences, approximately 7% of them present only once. The sequence was obtained from a man younger than 35 who received the YFV17D yellow fever vaccine. The chain uses TRBV11-2 and TRBJ2-3, with 13 bases lining up with TRBD2. Here the sequenced sample was PBMCs, taken about 49 days after the first yellow fever vaccination. The CDR3 nucleotides are TGTGCCAGCAGCTTAGAGAATCCACTAGCGGGGGGGCGGACGCAGTATTTT. Residues: CASSLENPLAGGRTQYF.